This TCR beta chain was identified during a study of CD8+CD57+ T cells in acquired aplastic anemia. Study in general: DNA recovered from sorted CD4+ and CD8+ cells had a mean of approximately 3.2 ug. Points from the study as a whole: Overlap between patients and controls comprised twenty-nine CD8+ CDR3 sequences. CD8+ Simpson's diversity in patients was not significantly different from that in controls.

Profiling of TCR beta VDJ combinations and CDR3 sequences used genomic DNA as template. TCRdb called the reads again in MiXCR, with one record for every CDR3 protein. Of 75,000 to 80,000 distinct CDR3 sequences listed, 60% to 75% are singletons. It was patients with CD8+CD57+ cell expansion by flow cytometry who were chosen for sequencing. A word on this clonotype: What it binds is not known.

CDR3 length equals 14 residues. Trimming stripped 2 bases from V and 2 bases from J, with 9 bases between. The V gene's germline CDR1 is SNHLY and CDR2 FYNNEI. The chain employs TRBV2 and TRBJ1-2; D is uncertain. This TCR was sampled from a human donor with aplastic anemia. The sequencing input was sorted CD4+, CD8+, or CD8+CD57+ T cells (not recorded which) from PBMCs. The CDR3 sequence is CASSELDSNYGYTF. The CDR3 bases are TGTGCCAGCAGTGAACTGGATTCGAACTATGGCTACACCTTC.